There are many counts of the clone carrying this TCR beta chain. CDR3 size: 14 residues. From germline, CDR1 is SGHRS and CDR2 YFSETQ. The V and J ends lost 0 bases and 2 bases respectively, with 9 bases between them. All TCR cDNA molecules were individually tagged with a unique molecular identifier. From the 5' RACE reads, TCRdb called clonotypes with MiXCR, one entry per CDR3 protein. In the table there are more than 60,000 distinct CDR3 sequences, roughly 8% of which are singletons. The data stem from a study of spatial heterogeneity in lung cancer. The time point denotes: sample taken at primary tumor resection. Extraction of whole RNA from tumor, nontumor lung or frozen PBMC preceded unsorted sequencing.

This chain joins TRBV5-1 and TRBJ2-7; no clear D. The receptor comes from a male donor with early-stage non-small cell lung cancer. The sample was PBMCs, taken at surgery. This CDR3 is CASSLESPPYEQYF. The CDR3 nucleotides are TGCGCCAGCAGCTTGGAATCCCCACCCTACGAGCAGTACTTC.